This TCR beta chain was identified in a study of blood T cell repertoires in COVID-19 (dated by TCRdb to the early 2020s). In terms of the full investigation: Samples from collaborators originated in the United States, Italy and Spain and spanned both the acute and convalescent phases of COVID-19. Where HLA class I and class II types were available, the types were taken from metadata supplied by the sample provider, not from assay-based typing. The samples were drawn from the first 160 participants of the ongoing ImmuneRACE study and from 950 to 1,500 subjects provided by 6 global collaborators. Nearly every sample came with metadata listing a de-identified subject ID, COVID-19 status, age in years and sex. The prospective study material was composed of cDNA or gDNA derived from T cells, B-cell-depleted T cells, or PBMCs. The dataset comprised deeply sampled blood TCRbeta repertoires from subjects exposed to, actively infected with, or recovered from COVID-19. The repertoires were released in a freely available public database meant as a resource for research on the immune response to SARS-CoV-2. The paper as a whole reports these results and caveats: Clinical and demographic metadata were provided uncurated, with the amount varying by source and participant.

With respect to this clone: Its binding antigen is unknown. Per-nucleotide qualities are absent, and no much larger clonotype sits a single base away.

Compared with germline, V lacks 2 bases and J lacks 4 bases; bases without a gene match: 6. Measured from the cysteine to the phenylalanine, the CDR3 is 15 residues long. Solely the CDR3 DNA is kept, with 45 bases framed from the first base. CDR1 and CDR2 (MNHEY, SVGAGI) derive from the germline V gene. Participants in the prospective study were enrolled through a virtual design, were aged about 18 to 100 years, and lived in roughly 24 United States geographic areas. Cohort assignment in the prospective study relied on participant-reported clinical history from a screening survey and a study questionnaire. For ImmuneRACE Cohort 3, a participant was defined as recovered based on two consecutive negative NP/OP PCR tests, clearance by a healthcare professional, or resolution of symptoms. Mobile phlebotomists in the prospective study collected whole blood, serum and a nasopharyngeal or oropharyngeal swab from every participant. Over an approximately 2-month period, participants in the prospective study had the option of providing additional blood draws and questionnaires. Before DNA extraction, blood samples from the prospective study were shipped at room temperature or frozen.

TCRbeta CDR3 regions were amplified from genomic DNA by means of the immunoSEQ Assay, a bias-controlled multiplex PCR. In the authors' own workflow: Nucleated cell counts per sample were estimated from amplification of reference gene primers within the assay. To quantify the absolute abundance of each unique TCRbeta CDR3 rearrangement, sequence reads were collapsed and filtered. For each sample, productive Simpson clonality was calculated as the square root of Simpson's diversity index across productive rearrangements. Drawn from immuneACCESS, this table holds only the in-frame rearrangements with V and J called that TCRdb kept. Clones are partly lost; checked studies trace under half to an unresolved V gene and leave the rest unexplained. V, J and clone size are taken as reported in that table, and D and trimming were inferred from the DNA itself. Present in this sample are 150,000 to 200,000 clones, about 88% of which were seen just once. In total, the top ten clones hold approximately 9% of the sample.

The V gene is TRBV6-5 and the J gene is TRBJ1-1; 8 bases in the middle match TRBD1. Sequenced input: PBMCs or T cells enriched from blood (not recorded which). The sequence was obtained from a woman between 18 and 29 years old who had recovered from COVID-19. The nucleotides read TGTGCCAGCAGTTACAACCGGGACAGGTTCACTGAAGCTTTCTTT. This gives the protein CASSYNRDRFTEAFF.